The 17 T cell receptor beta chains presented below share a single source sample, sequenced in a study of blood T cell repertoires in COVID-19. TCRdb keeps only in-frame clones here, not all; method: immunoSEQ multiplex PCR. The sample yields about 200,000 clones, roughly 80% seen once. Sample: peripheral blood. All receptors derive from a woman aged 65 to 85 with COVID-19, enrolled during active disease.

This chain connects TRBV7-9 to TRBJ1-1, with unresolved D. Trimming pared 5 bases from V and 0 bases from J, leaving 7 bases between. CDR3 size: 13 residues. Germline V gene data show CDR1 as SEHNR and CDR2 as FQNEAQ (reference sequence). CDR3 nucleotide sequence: TGTGCCAGCAGCCCAGCGGTGAACACTGAAGCTTTCTTT. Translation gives CASSPAVNTEAFF.

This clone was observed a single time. The CDR3 spells CASKTGSSYEQYF. For the CDR3, the DNA is TGTGCCAGCAAAACCGGTTCCTCCTACGAGCAGTACTTC. V and J are TRBV5-4 and TRBJ2-7; unclear D gene. Germline CDR1 is SGHNT and CDR2 is YYREEE (reference sequence). V was shortened by 6 bases and J by 0 bases, with 10 bases between the two germline ends. The CDR3 runs to 13 residues.

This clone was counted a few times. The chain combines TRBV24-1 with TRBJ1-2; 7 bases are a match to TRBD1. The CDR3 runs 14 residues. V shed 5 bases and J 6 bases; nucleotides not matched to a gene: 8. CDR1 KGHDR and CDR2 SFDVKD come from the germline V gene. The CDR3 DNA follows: TGTGCCACCAGTGCTACCGGGACAGCGCATGGCTACACCTTC. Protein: CATSATGTAHGYTF.

The CDR3 sequence: CASSERGSNTGELFF. The DNA of the CDR3 is TGTGCCAGCAGTGAAAGGGGCTCTAACACCGGGGAGCTGTTTTTT. The chain links TRBV2 to TRBJ2-2; a weak D match, TRBD1 (5 bases). Germline CDR1 SNHLY, CDR2 FYNNEI. The CDR3 extends over 15 amino acids. V was shortened by 2 bases and J by 2 bases, with 9 bases between the two germline ends.

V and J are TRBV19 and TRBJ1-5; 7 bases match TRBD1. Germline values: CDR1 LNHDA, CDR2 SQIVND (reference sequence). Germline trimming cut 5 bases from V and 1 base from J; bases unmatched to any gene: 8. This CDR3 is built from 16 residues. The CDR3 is CASSVSRGTSNQPQHF. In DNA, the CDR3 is TGTGCCAGTAGTGTTTCCAGGGGGACAAGCAATCAGCCCCAGCATTTT. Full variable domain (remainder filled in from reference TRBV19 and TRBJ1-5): DGGITQSPKYLFRKEGQNVTLSCEQNLNHDAMYWYRQDPGQGLRLIYYSQIVNDFQKGDIAEGYSVSREKKESFPLTVTSAQKNPTAFYLCASSVSRGTSNQPQHFGDGTRLSIL.

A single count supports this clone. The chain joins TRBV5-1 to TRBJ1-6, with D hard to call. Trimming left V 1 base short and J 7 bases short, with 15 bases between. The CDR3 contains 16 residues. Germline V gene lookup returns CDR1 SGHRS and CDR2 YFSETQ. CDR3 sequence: CASSLSGSIENSPLHF. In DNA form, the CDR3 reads TGCGCCAGCAGCTTGTCAGGAAGTATCGAAAATTCACCCCTCCACTTT.

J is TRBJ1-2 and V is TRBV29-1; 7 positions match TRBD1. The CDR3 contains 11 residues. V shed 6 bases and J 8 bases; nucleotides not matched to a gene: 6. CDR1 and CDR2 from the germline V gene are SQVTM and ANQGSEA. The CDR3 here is CSVGTDEGYTF. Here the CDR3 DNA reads TGCAGCGTGGGGACAGACGAAGGCTACACCTTC.

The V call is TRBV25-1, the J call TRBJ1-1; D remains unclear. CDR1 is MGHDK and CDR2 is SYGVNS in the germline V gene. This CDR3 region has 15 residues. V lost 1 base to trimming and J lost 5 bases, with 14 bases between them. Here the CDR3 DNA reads TGTGCCAGCAGTGAATTTCGGGGTAGTGGGACTGAAGCTTTCTTT. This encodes CASSEFRGSGTEAFF.

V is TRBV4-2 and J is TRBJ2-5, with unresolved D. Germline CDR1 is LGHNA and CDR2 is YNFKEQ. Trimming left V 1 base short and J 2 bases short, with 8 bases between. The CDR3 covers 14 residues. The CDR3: CASSQVSVQETQYF. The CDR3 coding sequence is TGTGCCAGCAGCCAAGTATCTGTACAAGAGACCCAGTACTTC.

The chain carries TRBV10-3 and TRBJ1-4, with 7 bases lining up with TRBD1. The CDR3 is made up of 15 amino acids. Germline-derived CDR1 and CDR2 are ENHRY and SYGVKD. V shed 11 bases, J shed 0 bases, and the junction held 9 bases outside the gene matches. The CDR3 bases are TGTGCCGAACCCCGGCAGGGGGCAACTAATGAAAAACTGTTTTTT. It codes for CAEPRQGATNEKLFF.

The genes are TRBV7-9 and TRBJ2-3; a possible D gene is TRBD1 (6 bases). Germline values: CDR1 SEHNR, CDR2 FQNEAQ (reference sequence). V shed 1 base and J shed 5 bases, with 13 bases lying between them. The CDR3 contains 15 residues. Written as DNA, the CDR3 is TGTGCCAGCAGCTTAGTTTCAGCAGGGGAAGATACGCAGTATTTT. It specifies CASSLVSAGEDTQYF.

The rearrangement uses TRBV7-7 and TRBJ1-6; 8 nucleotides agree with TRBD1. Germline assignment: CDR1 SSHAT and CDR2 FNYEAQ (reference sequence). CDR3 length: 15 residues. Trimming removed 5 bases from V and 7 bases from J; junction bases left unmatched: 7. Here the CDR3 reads CASSPDRGPNSPLHF. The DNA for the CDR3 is TGTGCCAGCAGCCCTGACAGGGGTCCAAATTCACCCCTCCACTTT. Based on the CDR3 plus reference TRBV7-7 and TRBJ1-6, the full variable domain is GAGVSQSPRYKVTKRGQDVTLRCDPISSHATLYWYQQALGQGPEFLTYFNYEAQPDKSGLPSDRFSAERPEGSISTLTIQRTEQRDSAMYRCASSPDRGPNSPLHFGNGTRLTVT.

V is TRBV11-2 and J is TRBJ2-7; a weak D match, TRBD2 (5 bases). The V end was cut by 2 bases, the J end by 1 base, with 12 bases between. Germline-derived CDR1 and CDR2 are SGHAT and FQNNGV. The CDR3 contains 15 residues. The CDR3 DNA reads TGTGCCAGCAGCTTACGGGGAAGACTTTCCTACGAGCAGTACTTC. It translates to CASSLRGRLSYEQYF.

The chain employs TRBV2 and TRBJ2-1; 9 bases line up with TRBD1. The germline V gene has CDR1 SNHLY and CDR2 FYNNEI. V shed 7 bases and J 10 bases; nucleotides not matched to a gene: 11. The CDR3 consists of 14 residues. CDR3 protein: CASNHGTGSREQFF. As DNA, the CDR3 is TGTGCCAGCAACCACGGGACAGGGTCACGCGAGCAGTTCTTC.

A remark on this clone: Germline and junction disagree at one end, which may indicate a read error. The CDR3 DNA follows: TGTGCCAGCAGCTCCCGGGACAGCCGAAACGCCATATATTTT. This gives the protein CASSSRDSRNAIYF. The rearrangement uses TRBV6-5 and TRBJ1-3, with 7 bases aligning to TRBD1. The CDR3 sequence is 14 residues long. Germline CDR1 MNHEY, CDR2 SVGAGI.

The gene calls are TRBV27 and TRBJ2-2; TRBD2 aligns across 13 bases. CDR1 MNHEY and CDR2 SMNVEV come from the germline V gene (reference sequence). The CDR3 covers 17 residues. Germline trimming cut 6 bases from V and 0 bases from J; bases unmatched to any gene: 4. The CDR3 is CASSRLAGGPNTGELFF. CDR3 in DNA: TGTGCCAGCAGCCGACTAGCGGGAGGCCCGAACACCGGGGAGCTGTTTTTT.

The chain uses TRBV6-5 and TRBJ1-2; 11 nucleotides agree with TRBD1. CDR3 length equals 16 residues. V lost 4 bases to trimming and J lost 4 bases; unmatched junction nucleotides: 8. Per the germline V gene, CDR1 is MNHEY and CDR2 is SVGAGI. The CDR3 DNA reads TGTGCCAGCAGTTCTACGGACAGGGGGCGATTCTATGGCTACACCTTC. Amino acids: CASSSTDRGRFYGYTF.